These 24 T cell receptor beta chains share one sample of origin, sequenced in a study of T cells in Graves' hyperthyroidism and ophthalmopathy. The source material, RNA transcripts, was used to amplify TCR beta CDR3 regions. First-round RT-PCR with HTBI primers amplified the TCR CDR3 region. TCRdb reprocessed the multiplex PCR reads with MiXCR, giving one entry per CDR3 protein. The repertoire holds approximately 590,000 distinct CDR3 sequences, with 15% to 18% as singletons. The material sequenced was blood. The receptors originated from a woman aged 25 to 39 with Graves' hyperthyroidism.

Details on this clonotype: At one end, the junction sequence differs from germline, possibly due to a read error. This chain uses TRBV20-1 with TRBJ1-1, with a possible D match to TRBD1 (6 bases). Germline CDR1 DFQATT, CDR2 SNEGSKA (reference sequence). This CDR3 comprises 15 residues. The CDR3 nucleotides are TGCAGTGCTAGAGACCCGGCGGGGGGCATCACTGAAGCTTTATTT. The encoded protein is CSARDPAGGITEALF.

This clonotype was seen only a few times. The chain joins TRBV6-1 to TRBJ1-1; 9 positions match TRBD1. The V segment lost 6 bases and the J segment 7 bases; nucleotides outside the gene matches: 12. The CDR3 runs 15 residues. Germline CDR1 MNHNS, CDR2 SASEGT. The CDR3 sequence: CASRAFGTGHVEAFF. CDR3 coding DNA: TGTGCCAGCAGGGCCTTCGGGACAGGGCATGTTGAAGCTTTCTTT.

This clonotype was seen repeatedly, ten times or more. This chain uses TRBV7-9 with TRBJ2-1, with 10 bases that match TRBD2. The germline V gene has CDR1 SEHNR and CDR2 FQNEAQ (reference sequence). The CDR3 length is 16 residues. The V gene end was trimmed by 4 bases and the J gene end by 4 bases; junction bases not matched to a gene: 7. CDR3 in DNA: TGTGCCAGCAGCTCTCTAGCGGGAGCGCAATACAATGAGCAGTTCTTC. It specifies CASSSLAGAQYNEQFF.

This clonotype was found many times. The rearrangement uses TRBV10-3 and TRBJ1-2; 9 bases agree with TRBD1. The length of the CDR3 is 16 residues. The V gene's germline CDR1 is ENHRY and CDR2 SYGVKD. J was trimmed by 2 bases and V by 4 bases; bases with no gene match: 8. The CDR3: CAISGTGELLNYGYTF. The CDR3 DNA follows: TGTGCCATCAGTGGGACAGGGGAACTTTTAAACTATGGCTACACCTTC.

This clonotype was recorded at least ten times. This rearrangement joins TRBV7-3 to TRBJ2-2; no clear D gene. The CDR3 contains 18 residues. Between the trimmed V and J ends, which lost 2 bases and 6 bases, there was a span of 22 bases. CDR1 and CDR2 (germline): SGHTA, FQGTGA. CDR3 amino acids: CASSLRPRNIRVPGELFF. CDR3 in DNA: TGTGCCAGCAGCTTACGACCCCGGAATATTAGGGTCCCCGGGGAGCTGTTTTTT.

This clonotype was detected ten times or more. The gene calls are TRBV28 and TRBJ1-5; 8 bases map to TRBD1. Germline V gives CDR1 MDHEN, CDR2 SYDVKM. The length of the CDR3 is 14 residues. The V and J ends lost 3 bases and 4 bases, in that order; junction bases with no gene match: 2. CDR3 coding DNA: TGTGCCAGCAGTTTTGGGACAGGAAATCAGCCCCAGCATTTT. Translation: CASSFGTGNQPQHF.

This clonotype was seen many times. The V and J genes are TRBV11-3 and TRBJ2-5; 8 nucleotides agree with TRBD1. The CDR3 runs to 13 residues. Per the germline V gene, CDR1 is SGHNT and CDR2 is YENEEA. V trimming: 5 bases; J trimming: 5 bases; junction bases outside the gene matches: 4. The CDR3 DNA sequence: TGTGCCAGCAGCGCGGGACAGGCGGAGACCCAGTACTTC. This gives the protein CASSAGQAETQYF.

This clonotype was picked up many times. The chain carries TRBV5-4 and TRBJ2-3; 11 positions match TRBD2. This CDR3 region has 15 residues. From germline, CDR1 is SGHNT and CDR2 YYREEE (reference sequence). J gave up 3 bases and V 2 bases, and 2 bases lay outside the gene matches. The CDR3 sequence: CASSFIAGGTDTQYF. CDR3 DNA: TGTGCCAGCAGCTTCATAGCGGGAGGGACAGATACGCAGTATTTT.

In regard to this clonotype: This may come from a read error, since a much larger clone is one base off. This rearrangement joins TRBV30 to TRBJ1-1; D is uncertain. Deletions cut 0 bases from V and 1 base from J, with 6 bases between. Germline-derived CDR1 and CDR2 are GTSNPN and SVGIG (reference sequence). This CDR3 contains 13 residues. The CDR3 loop reads CAWSVGRNTEAFF. The CDR3 DNA is TGTGCCTGGAGTGTGGGCAGGAACACTGAAGCTTTCTTT.

This clonotype was seen ten or more times. In DNA, the CDR3 is TGTGCCAGCAGCCGGGGGACTAGCGGGAGCGGAGATACGCAGTATTTT. Protein sequence: CASSRGTSGSGDTQYF. The chain employs TRBV3-1 and TRBJ2-3, with 14 positions matching TRBD2. After removal of 4 bases from V and 5 bases from J, the junction contained 5 bases not matched to a gene. CDR1 and CDR2 (germline): LGHDT, YNNKEL (reference sequence). CDR3 length: 16 amino acids.

This chain connects TRBV20-1 to TRBJ1-2, with TRBD1 identical over 8 bases. The CDR3 runs 12 residues. Germline trimming cut 6 bases from V and 4 bases from J; bases unmatched to any gene: 4. Looked up from germline, CDR1 is DFQATT and CDR2 is SNEGSKA (reference sequence). For the CDR3, the DNA is TGCAGTGCCAGTGGGACAGGCTATGGCTACACCTTC. Amino acid sequence: CSASGTGYGYTF.

The CDR3 loop is CASSLQGVGTEAFF. CDR3 sequence (DNA): TGTGCCAGCAGCTTACAGGGAGTCGGCACTGAAGCTTTCTTT. The J gene is TRBJ1-1, the V gene TRBV7-3; maybe TRBD1 (5 bases). Germline assignment: CDR1 SGHTA and CDR2 FQGTGA. CDR3 size: 14 residues. Trimming took 2 bases from V and 4 from J, leaving 11 bases between them.

This clonotype was seen at least ten times. V is TRBV20-1 and J is TRBJ1-1, with TRBD1 identical over 10 bases. Germline assignment: CDR1 DFQATT and CDR2 SNEGSKA (reference sequence). Trimming cost V 6 bases and J 1 base; bases outside gene matches: 5. The CDR3 is made up of 14 amino acids. This CDR3 is CSASRTGGNTEAFF. The CDR3, as DNA: TGCAGTGCCAGCCGGACAGGGGGGAACACTGAAGCTTTCTTT.

For this clonotype: A read error is possible here, since a much larger clone lies one base away. This chain connects TRBV7-9 to TRBJ2-7; D is perhaps TRBD1 (6 bases). The V end was cut by 2 bases, the J end by 2 bases, with 19 bases between. The germline gives CDR1 SEHNR, CDR2 FQNEAQ (reference sequence). The CDR3 runs to 17 residues. This CDR3 is CASSLPQTGVTPYEQYF. Here the CDR3 DNA reads TGTGCCAGCAGCTTACCCCAGACAGGAGTAACCCCCTACGAGCAGTACTTC.

Ten or more counts support this clonotype. The V and J genes are TRBV3-1 and TRBJ1-2, with TRBD1 as a possible D gene (5 bases). The CDR3 has 15 residues. Germline V gives CDR1 LGHDT, CDR2 YNNKEL (reference sequence). The V end lost 0 bases, the J end lost 3 bases, and 11 bases lay between the germline ends. CDR3 DNA: TGTGCCAGCAGCCAAGACACCAGGGCGGACTATGGCTACACCTTC. It translates to CASSQDTRADYGYTF.

The genes are TRBV2 and TRBJ2-2; weak D call: TRBD2 (6 bases). Germline V gives CDR1 SNHLY, CDR2 FYNNEI. V was shortened by 0 bases and J by 0 bases, with 11 bases between the two germline ends. The CDR3 extends over 17 amino acids. The CDR3 loop is CASSEAQGLANTGELFF. DNA for the CDR3: TGTGCCAGCAGTGAAGCGCAGGGACTTGCGAACACCGGGGAGCTGTTTTTT.

This clonotype showed up many times. The rearrangement links TRBV5-1 to TRBJ2-7; a possible D gene is TRBD1 (5 bases). The germline V and J ends were trimmed by 3 bases and 6 bases, with 19 bases remaining between them. CDR1 and CDR2 from the germline V gene are SGHRS and YFSETQ. The CDR3 extends over 15 amino acids. The CDR3 nucleotides are TGCGCCAGCAGCTACGCCTCAGGGCCCCTAGGCGAGCAGTACTTC. Translation: CASSYASGPLGEQYF.

This clonotype was seen at least ten times. The CDR3 coding sequence is TGCAGTGCCCCTGGACTAGCGGGAGGGGGTCCCAAGACCCAGTACTTC. Translated: CSAPGLAGGGPKTQYF. The chain employs TRBV20-1 and TRBJ2-5, with TRBD2 matching over 15 bases. With 6 bases clipped from V and 6 bases from J, the junction kept 11 bases outside the gene matches. Germline CDR1 is DFQATT and CDR2 is SNEGSKA (reference sequence). The CDR3 covers 16 residues.

This clonotype was observed a few times. This chain uses TRBV5-1 with TRBJ2-2; 7 nucleotides match TRBD2. CDR1 is SGHRS, CDR2 YFSETQ, per germline. This CDR3 has 15 residues. The V and J ends lost 0 bases and 4 bases, in that order; junction bases with no gene match: 3. The CDR3 sequence: CASSLGGSRTGELFF. CDR3 coding DNA: TGCGCCAGCAGCTTGGGCGGGAGCCGCACCGGGGAGCTGTTTTTT.

This clonotype was counted at least ten times. The chain uses TRBV7-2 and TRBJ2-3, with TRBD2 identical over 9 bases. In germline, CDR1 is SGHTA, CDR2 FQGNSA. Trimming removed 5 bases from V and 1 base from J; junction bases left unmatched: 4. CDR3 size: 15 residues. The CDR3 loop is CASSALAGRTDTQYF. In nucleotides, the CDR3 is TGTGCCAGCAGCGCACTAGCGGGCCGCACAGATACGCAGTATTTT.

This clonotype was seen a handful of times. The V gene is TRBV19, the J gene TRBJ2-1; TRBD1 agrees at 8 bases. The germline V gene encodes CDR1 LNHDA and CDR2 SQIVND (reference sequence). The CDR3 contains 17 residues. V shed 6 bases, J shed 3 bases, and the junction held 13 bases outside the gene matches. The CDR3 sequence: CASSPSTTGGNYNEQFF. CDR3 sequence (DNA): TGTGCCAGTAGCCCATCTACCACAGGGGGGAACTACAATGAGCAGTTCTTC.

Details on this clonotype: A read error may be the cause here, since a much bigger clone is one base away. The gene calls are TRBV27 and TRBJ2-5; possibly TRBD1 for D (6 bases). CDR1 and CDR2 from the germline V gene are MNHEY and SMNVEV (reference sequence). The CDR3 runs 14 residues. CDR3 nucleotides: TGTGGCAGCAGTTCCGGGACACCCGGCCGGACCCAGTACTTC. As protein: CGSSSGTPGRTQYF.

This clonotype was detected ten times or more. This sequence joins TRBV12-3 or TRBV12-4 and TRBJ1-1; D not certain. The CDR3 contains 14 residues. V was shortened by 7 bases and J by 5 bases, with 17 bases between the two germline ends. The DNA of the CDR3 is TGTGCCAGCACCCTACAACCCCCAGGTACTGAAGCTTTCTTT. This encodes CASTLQPPGTEAFF.

This clonotype was counted at least ten times. The chain uses TRBV28 and TRBJ1-5; tentatively, D is TRBD1 (6 bases). V gave up 5 bases and J gave up 3 bases, with 11 bases separating them. This CDR3 contains 14 residues. The germline V gene has CDR1 MDHEN and CDR2 SYDVKM. CDR3 sequence: CASSRGGDNQPQHF. CDR3 nucleotide sequence: TGTGCCAGCAGTAGAGGGGGAGACAATCAGCCCCAGCATTTT.